Sequencing of this T cell receptor (beta chain) was carried out in a study of OX40 agonist ivuxolimab in advanced cancers. For the study in its entirety: The costimulatory receptor OX40 (CD134) was targeted by ivuxolimab, a fully human IgG2 agonistic monoclonal antibody. Intravenous ivuxolimab was administered to patients every 2 weeks at six dose levels: 0.01, 0.1, 0.3, 1.5, 3 and 10 mg/kg. Among the approximately 50 dose-escalation patients, roughly 20 had hepatocellular carcinoma, around 15 melanoma, 9 renal cell carcinoma and 9 head and neck cancer. In the dose-escalation cohort, 65% to 85% of patients were male, and the mean age was approximately 60 years with a range of roughly 23 to 79. Prior anti-PD-1, anti-PD-L1 or anti-CTLA-4 therapy was permitted, and approximately 41% of dose-escalation patients had received checkpoint inhibitors. Partial responses occurred in three dose-escalation patients, of whom one had hepatocellular carcinoma and two had cutaneous melanoma. The point of sequencing TCRbeta in the periphery was to test whether ivuxolimab changed TCR sequence diversity and drove clonal T-cell expansion. The paper covers the monotherapy dose-escalation part of the phase I ivuxolimab trial, which included N ≈ 54 patients.

The trial excluded patients who had a history of autoimmune disease or who were on systemic immunosuppression. Peripheral blood for TCR sequencing was collected from all dose cohorts at baseline, on cycle 4 day 1, and on cycle 7 day 1. The samples were taken from a phase I, first-in-human, multicenter, open-label dose-escalation trial of ivuxolimab. Adults with locally advanced or metastatic melanoma, renal cell carcinoma, hepatocellular carcinoma or head and neck squamous cell carcinoma were enrolled in the trial. Before TCR sequencing, CD4+ and CD8+ T cells were separately sorted from peripheral blood. Details on this clone: This clone's antigen is unknown. No qualities accompany the bases; no much larger clone lies one base away.

To sequence the TCRbeta CDR3 region, genomic DNA was isolated from the sorted cells. The immunoSEQ Assay was used for sequencing of TCRbeta CDR3 regions. TCRdb's version of the immuneACCESS table is confined to in-frame rearrangements and falls short of the full clone set. An unresolved V gene accounts for under half of the shortfall where checked; the remainder is of unknown origin. The sample data list more than 40,000 clones, and around nine tenths of these were observed just once. Jointly, the top ten make up 10% of the sample. Here is what the overall study found, with its caveats: At doses of 0.1 to 3.0 mg/kg, clonal expansion of both CD4+ and CD8+ T cells in blood was seen between baseline and week 6. After ivuxolimab, expanded clones were on average more numerous among CD8+ T cells than among CD4+ T cells. The antigen specificity of the clonally expanded peripheral T cells was not determined. Low levels of normalized T-cell clonal expansion were also shown by some nonresponding patients. Partial responders in the 0.1-3.0 mg/kg groups had among the lowest normalized peripheral clonal expansion, especially among CD8+ T cells.

Sequencing used CD4+ or CD8+ T cells sorted from blood, obtained in a trial of the OX40 agonist ivuxolimab. The TCR comes from an adult with an advanced solid tumor such as melanoma, head and neck, liver or kidney cancer.

The bases are TGTGCCAGCAGCTTAGGGGTGTGGGGGAGTAGTCGGTCCTACGAGCAGTACTTC. It codes for CASSLGVWGSSRSYEQYF. The sequence is built from TRBV11-3 and TRBJ2-7; the D assignment is uncertain and may be TRBD1 or TRBD2, with 5 bases supporting each. Relative to germline, V is 1 base shorter and J is 1 base shorter, with 20 bases between their ends. Including cysteine and phenylalanine, the CDR3 has 18 amino acids. The DNA shown is the 54-base CDR3, in frame from base 1. The germline V gene supplies CDR1 SGHNT and CDR2 YENEEA.